This section outlines one T cell receptor beta chain sequence together with its context. The data are from a study of blood T cell repertoires in COVID-19. Study context: Sample material is recorded as cDNA or gDNA derived from T cells, B-cell-depleted T cells, or PBMCs.

The CDR3 is made up of 15 amino acids. V was cut by 1 base and J by 9 bases, with 16 bases left in between. Germline V lookup: CDR1 SGHNT, CDR2 YENEEA. Authors' methods: How many nucleated cells were present was estimated from reference gene primer amplification. Produced via immunoSEQ multiplex PCR; TCRdb's table is partial and in-frame only. That table furnishes V, J and clone size, whereas the DNA furnished D and trimming. The data show 300,000 to 450,000 clones, about nine tenths seen once. The sequence was collected from a woman aged 25 to 39 who had been exposed to COVID-19. The specimen was PBMCs or T cells enriched from blood (not recorded which). The chain couples TRBV11-3 to TRBJ2-1; D might be TRBD1 (7 bases). CDR3 sequence (DNA): TGTGCCAGCAGCTTAGTCCCGGAGGAGGGGGCTGAGCAGTTCTTC. This encodes CASSLVPEEGAEQFF.